The sequence of this TCR beta chain was determined in a study of tumor-infiltrating lymphocytes in primary liver carcinoma. This clonotype was counted ten times or more. Antigen specificity is unknown. They got blood RNA out of unsorted whole blood and also pulled out germline DNA. The patients carried chronic HBV infection and had received no treatment. A sample of roughly 4 milliliters of peripheral blood was taken before surgery. General study results and limits: Samples, which were bulk and unsorted, did not allow CD4+ and CD8+ repertoires to be compared. Tumor-adjacent and tumor-blood pairs showed less overlap than tumor region pairs.

TCR beta cDNA came from about 470 ng total RNA, primed with a constant-region primer. Three nested multiplex PCR rounds, a slightly modified ARM-PCR, produced the libraries for TCR beta. TCRdb reprocessed the multiplex PCR reads with MiXCR, giving one entry per CDR3 protein. Seen here are about 350,000 distinct CDR3 sequences, less than 70% observed once, and the top ten hold under 8%. Material: peripheral blood. The TCR sequence derives from a man between 40 and 49 years old with primary liver carcinoma and hepatitis B virus infection.

The CDR3 DNA is TGTGCCAGCAGGGCAGGGGGTGGGAATTCACCCCTCCACTTT. Protein sequence: CASRAGGGNSPLHF. The chain links TRBV6-6 to TRBJ1-6; 7 nucleotides line up with TRBD1. Germline V gene data show CDR1 as MNHNY and CDR2 as SVGAGI (reference sequence). There are 14 residues in the CDR3. V lost 6 bases and J lost 7; bases outside the gene matches: 6.